The 7 T cell receptor beta chains given below trace back to one sample, sequenced in a study of beta chain features in type 1 diabetes (dated by TCRdb to the late 2010s). The library came from the immunoSEQ multiplex PCR assay. All of the isolated RNA was reverse transcribed with the High Capacity cDNA Reverse Transcription Kit, so expressed TCRB transcripts were sequenced. TCRdb limited this immuneACCESS table to in-frame rearrangements with V and J called. A share of clones is missing; checked studies link under half to unresolved V genes, and the rest is unexplained. The sample yields 450,000 to 600,000 clones; about 30% were counted once. Jointly, the top ten make up 0.06% to 0.07% of the sample. Sequenced sample: naive CD4+ T cells from blood. The cell subset or site label corresponds to: true naive CD4+ T cells. These receptors all come from a man aged 18 to 30 in good health.

The V call is TRBV2, the J call TRBJ2-1; D uncertain. In germline, CDR1 is SNHLY, CDR2 FYNNEI. The V and J ends lost 6 bases and 10 bases respectively, with 7 bases between them. The CDR3 spans 10 residues. This CDR3 reads CASSTAEQFF. In nucleotides, the CDR3 is TGTGCCAGCAGCACGGCGGAGCAGTTCTTC.

This clone was counted between two and nine times. The rearrangement joins TRBV30 to TRBJ1-3; D not resolved. V lost 3 bases and J lost 1, with 16 bases in between. The germline V gene has CDR1 GTSNPN and CDR2 SVGIG (reference sequence). CDR3 length equals 16 residues. The CDR3 here is CAWSEGFDFSGNTIYF. The CDR3 DNA reads as TGTGCCTGGAGCGAGGGATTCGATTTTTCTGGAAACACCATATATTTT. Full variable domain (missing parts from reference TRBV30 and TRBJ1-3): SQTIHQWPATLVQPVGSPLSLECTVEGTSNPNLYWYRQAAGRGLQLLFYSVGIGQISSEVPQNLSASRPQDRQFILSSKKLLLSDSGFYLCAWSEGFDFSGNTIYFGEGSWLTVV.

This clone was picked up a small number of times. The chain has TRBV6-5 and TRBJ1-1; 9 bases are a match to TRBD1. J was trimmed by 6 bases and V by 1 base; bases with no gene match: 3. This CDR3 is built from 14 residues. The germline V gene has CDR1 MNHEY and CDR2 SVGAGI. The CDR3 reads CASSYFRTGAEAFF. In DNA, the CDR3 is TGTGCCAGCAGTTACTTTAGGACAGGGGCTGAAGCTTTCTTT.

The chain carries TRBV30 and TRBJ1-2; the D gene is possibly TRBD1 (6 bases). This CDR3 is 13 amino acids long. Trimming shortened V by 3 bases and J by 7 bases, and 15 bases separated the two germline ends. The germline V gene encodes CDR1 GTSNPN and CDR2 SVGIG (reference sequence). The CDR3, as DNA: TGTGCCTGGAGCCCCGGACAGCCGGGTGGCTACACCTTC. Protein sequence: CAWSPGQPGGYTF.

Only a few counts were recorded for this clone. Other DNA sequences from this sample encode an identical CDR3 as well. The rearrangement joins TRBV9 to TRBJ2-3; D not resolved. From germline, CDR1 is SGDLS and CDR2 YYNGEE. Trimming stripped 0 bases from V and 1 base from J, with 9 bases between. There are 15 residues in the CDR3. The CDR3 region is CASSVGPGRTDTQYF. CDR3 in DNA: TGTGCCAGCAGCGTAGGGCCGGGCCGCACAGATACGCAGTATTTT. The full variable domain, its missing parts supplied by reference TRBV9 and TRBJ2-3, is DSGVTQTPKHLITATGQRVTLRCSPRSGDLSVYWYQQSLDQGLQFLIQYYNGEERAKGNILERFSAQQFPDLHSELNLSSLELGDSALYFCASSVGPGRTDTQYFGPGTRLTVL.

This clone showed up just once. The V call is TRBV7-9, the J call TRBJ2-1; D not resolved. Germline CDR1 is SEHNR and CDR2 is FQNEAQ (reference sequence). The CDR3 has 14 amino acids. V was pared by 2 bases and J by 3 bases, with 8 bases between. CDR3 in DNA: TGTGCCAGCAGCTTACTCGGTGGCTACAATGAGCAGTTCTTC. It encodes CASSLLGGYNEQFF.

The chain has TRBV29-1 and TRBJ2-2, with D perhaps given as TRBD1 or TRBD2 (5 bases each). Trimming pared 7 bases from V and 4 bases from J, leaving 13 bases between. The germline gives CDR1 SQVTM, CDR2 ANQGSEA. This CDR3 is 13 amino acids long. The CDR3 DNA is TGCAGCGCCAGGGACGCAGGCACCGGGGAGCTGTTTTTT. Translation gives CSARDAGTGELFF.